This T cell receptor beta chain derives from a study of identical twins. The CDR3 loop spans 14 amino acids. V was pared by 6 bases and J by 6 bases, with 3 bases of the junction left unmatched. Per the germline V gene, CDR1 is ENHRY and CDR2 is SYGVKD. TCRdb re-derived calls from the 5' RACE reads in MiXCR, one entry per CDR3 protein. The sample carries 550,000 to 700,000 distinct CDR3 sequences, roughly 20% recorded once. These same data were also listed under a study on T cells expressing NK-cell markers.

Sequencing input: PBMCs. This clonotype originated in a young woman in good health. The chain couples TRBV10-3 to TRBJ2-3; 13 nucleotides agree with TRBD2. CDR3 sequence: CAIRATSGGDTQYF. The CDR3 DNA reads TGTGCCATCAGGGCGACTAGCGGGGGGGATACGCAGTATTTT.